This TCR beta chain was captured by sequencing in a study of tumour-infiltrating T cells in Burkitt lymphoma. Study-wide context: Productive clonality predicted overall and progression-free survival.

Looked up from germline, CDR1 is MNHNS and CDR2 is SASEGT. The trim removed 4 bases at V and 1 base at J, leaving 16 bases unmatched. The CDR3 length is 19 residues. This clone showed up just a few times. The table came from immunoSEQ multiplex PCR; TCRdb's copy has only in-frame clones and leaves some out. The data contain 3,800 or so clones, approximately 16% of them singletons. The sample comprised tumor tissue. The chain joins TRBV6-1 to TRBJ1-1; 9 positions agree with TRBD1. The sequence was obtained from a human donor with diffuse large B-cell lymphoma. Some clones in this sample may be carry-over from other donors' samples. The CDR3: CASSALAPTTGQGNTEAFF. The CDR3, as DNA: TGTGCCAGCAGTGCCCTGGCCCCAACTACGGGACAGGGGAACACTGAAGCTTTCTTT.